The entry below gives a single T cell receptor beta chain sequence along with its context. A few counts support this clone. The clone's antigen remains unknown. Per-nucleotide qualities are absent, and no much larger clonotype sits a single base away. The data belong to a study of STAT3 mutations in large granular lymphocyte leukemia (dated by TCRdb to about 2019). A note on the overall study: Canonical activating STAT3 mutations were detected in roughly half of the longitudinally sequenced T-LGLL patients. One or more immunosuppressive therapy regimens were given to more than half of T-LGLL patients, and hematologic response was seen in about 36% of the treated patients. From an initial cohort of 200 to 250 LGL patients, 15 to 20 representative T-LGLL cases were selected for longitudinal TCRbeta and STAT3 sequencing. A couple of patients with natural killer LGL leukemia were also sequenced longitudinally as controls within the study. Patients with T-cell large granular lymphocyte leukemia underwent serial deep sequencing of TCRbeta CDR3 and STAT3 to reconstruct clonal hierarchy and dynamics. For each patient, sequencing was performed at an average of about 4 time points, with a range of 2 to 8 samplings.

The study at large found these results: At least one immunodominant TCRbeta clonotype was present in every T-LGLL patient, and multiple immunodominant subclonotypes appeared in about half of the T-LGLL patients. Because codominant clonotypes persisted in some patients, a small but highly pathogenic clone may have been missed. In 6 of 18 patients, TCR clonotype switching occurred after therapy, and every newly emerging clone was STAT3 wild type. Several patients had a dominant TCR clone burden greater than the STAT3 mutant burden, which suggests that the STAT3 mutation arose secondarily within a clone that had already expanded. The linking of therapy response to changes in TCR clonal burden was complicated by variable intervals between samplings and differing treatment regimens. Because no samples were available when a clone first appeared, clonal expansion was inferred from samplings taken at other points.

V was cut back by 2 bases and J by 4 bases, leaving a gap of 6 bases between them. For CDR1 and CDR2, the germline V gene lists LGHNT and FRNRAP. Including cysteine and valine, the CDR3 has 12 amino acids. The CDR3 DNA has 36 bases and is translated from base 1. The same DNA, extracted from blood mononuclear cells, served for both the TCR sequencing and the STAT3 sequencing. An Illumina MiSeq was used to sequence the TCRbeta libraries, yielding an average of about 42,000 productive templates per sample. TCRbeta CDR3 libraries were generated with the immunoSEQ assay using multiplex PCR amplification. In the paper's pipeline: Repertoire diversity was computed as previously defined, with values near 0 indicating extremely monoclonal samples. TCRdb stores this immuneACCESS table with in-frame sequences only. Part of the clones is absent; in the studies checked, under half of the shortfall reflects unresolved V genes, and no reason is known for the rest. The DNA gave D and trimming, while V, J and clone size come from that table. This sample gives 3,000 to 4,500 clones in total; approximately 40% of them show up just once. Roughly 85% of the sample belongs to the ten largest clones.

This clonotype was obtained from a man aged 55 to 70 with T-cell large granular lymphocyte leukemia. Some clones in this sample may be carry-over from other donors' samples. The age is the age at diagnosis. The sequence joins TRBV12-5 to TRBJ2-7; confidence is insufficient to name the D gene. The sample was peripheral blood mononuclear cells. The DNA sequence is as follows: TGTGCTAGTGGTTTGTGGTGGTACGAGCAGTACGTC. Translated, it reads CASGLWWYEQYV.